The 26 T cell receptor beta chains below all came from one sample that was sequenced in a study of PD-1 blockade in classical Hodgkin lymphoma (dated by TCRdb to about 2020). Receptors were amplified or captured by the immunoSEQ multiplex PCR assay. This is the immuneACCESS table as TCRdb keeps it, with only in-frame sequences that have V and J called. A part of the clones is gone; compared with another copy, unresolved V genes explain less than half, and the rest is unexplained. The sample includes around 92,000 clones, with approximately 86% observed a single time. About 15% of the sample goes to the ten largest clones. The time point label, read with the paper, signifies: cycle 4 day 1 (C4D1), after 6 weeks of nivolumab. All trial patients had relapsed after autologous stem cell transplantation, with cohorts A, B and C differing in prior brentuximab vedotin exposure. The sample was peripheral blood mononuclear cells (PBMCs), taken before the fourth cycle of nivolumab. Receptor source: a human donor with classical Hodgkin lymphoma.

Here the CDR3 DNA reads TGTGCCAGCAGGATGACAGGATACACTGAAGCTTTCTTT. It codes for CASRMTGYTEAFF. The chain employs TRBV25-1 and TRBJ1-1; D perhaps matches TRBD1 (6 bases). Germline V gene data show CDR1 as MGHDK and CDR2 as SYGVNS. V lost 6 bases, J lost 3 bases, and 11 bases lay in between. The CDR3 extends over 13 amino acids.

The chain uses TRBV7-9 and TRBJ2-7; 7 bases fit TRBD2. The germline V gene encodes CDR1 SEHNR and CDR2 FQNEAQ (reference sequence). The CDR3 sequence is 16 residues long. V was clipped by 4 bases and J by 8 bases; unmatched bases: 17. CDR3 nucleotides: TGTGCCAGCAGCTCCTCGGCAGGCCTAGCGGCCGCCCAGCAGTACTTC. This translates into CASSSSAGLAAAQQYF.

The chain uses TRBV18 and TRBJ1-2; D gene uncertain. V was shortened by 3 bases and J by 10 bases, with 12 bases between the two germline ends. Looked up from germline, CDR1 is KGHSH and CDR2 is LQKENI. The CDR3 is 12 amino acids. In DNA, the CDR3 is TGTGCCAGCTCACCCGAACATAGGCTCTACACCTTC. Its translation is CASSPEHRLYTF.

The chain joins TRBV6-5 to TRBJ2-2, with D perhaps matching TRBD1 or TRBD2 (5 bases each). V dropped 5 bases and J dropped 3 bases, with 13 bases sitting between them. Germline lookup yields CDR1 MNHEY and CDR2 SVGAGI. The CDR3 sequence is 15 residues long. The CDR3 is CASSPPGQDTGELFF. The CDR3 DNA is TGTGCCAGCAGTCCCCCGGGGCAGGACACCGGGGAGCTGTTTTTT.

This clone was picked up one time. One end of the junction varies from germline; a read error may be responsible. The rearrangement links TRBV5-1 to TRBJ1-1, with D unclear. Per the germline V gene, CDR1 is SGHRS and CDR2 is YFSETQ. CDR3 length: 15 residues. The DNA for the CDR3 is TGCGCCAGCAGCCCCCTAGGTCAAGGAAACATTGAAGCTTTCTTT. It translates to CASSPLGQGNIEAFF.

V is TRBV6-6 and J is TRBJ2-7; maybe TRBD1 (6 bases). V lost 2 bases, J lost 5 bases, and 10 bases lay in between. The CDR3 sequence is 13 residues long. Germline V lookup: CDR1 MNHNY, CDR2 SVGAGI (reference sequence). CDR3 nucleotides: TGTGCCAGCAGTTACAGGGGGATCAACGAGCAGTACTTC. Protein product: CASSYRGINEQYF.

This clone came up a few times. The chain combines TRBV19 with TRBJ1-1; D not resolved. The ends were cut back, 2 bases at V and 4 bases at J, with 5 bases in the middle. Looked up from germline, CDR1 is LNHDA and CDR2 is SQIVND (reference sequence). The CDR3 consists of 12 residues. The CDR3 DNA follows: TGTGCCAGTAGTATATGGGGCACTGAAGCTTTCTTT. Translated, it gives CASSIWGTEAFF.

This clone was observed once. This chain joins TRBV11-2 and TRBJ2-7; 8 positions agree with TRBD2. The germline CDR1 and CDR2 sequences are SGHAT and FQNNGV. Losses at the gene ends were 2 bases for V and 3 bases for J; bases not matched to a gene: 3. The CDR3 totals 14 residues. The DNA for the CDR3 is TGTGCCAGCAGCTTAACACTAGCGGTCTACGAGCAGTACTTC. Translated: CASSLTLAVYEQYF.

The rearrangement links TRBV5-8 to TRBJ1-4; 7 bases map to TRBD1. The V gene's germline CDR1 is SGHTS and CDR2 YDEGEE. The CDR3 totals 14 residues. V lost 4 bases and J lost 7; bases outside the gene matches: 7. CDR3 DNA sequence: TGTGCCAGCAGCCCCCAAGGGGGCGGTGAAAAACTGTTTTTT. It yields the protein CASSPQGGGEKLFF.

The chain combines TRBV6-5 with TRBJ2-1, with 9 bases identical to TRBD2. Germline V gives CDR1 MNHEY, CDR2 SVGAGI. The V and J ends lost 7 bases and 5 bases, in that order; junction bases with no gene match: 6. The CDR3 contains 14 residues. The CDR3 DNA sequence: TGTGCCAGCACACCTGGACTAGCGAACAATGAGCAGTTCTTC. This codes for CASTPGLANNEQFF.

This clone was observed a handful of times. The chain links TRBV7-8 to TRBJ2-2; 8 bases agree with TRBD2. CDR3 size: 15 residues. After removal of 5 bases from V and 3 bases from J, the junction contained 5 bases not matched to a gene. Per germline, CDR1 SGHVS and CDR2 FQNEAQ. CDR3 in amino acids: CASSNGRGDTGELFF. The CDR3 DNA reads as TGTGCCAGCAGCAACGGGAGGGGGGACACCGGGGAGCTGTTTTTT. Combining the CDR3 with reference TRBV7-8 and TRBJ2-2 gives the whole variable domain GAGVSQSPRYKVAKRGQDVALRCDPISGHVSLFWYQQALGQGPEFLTYFQNEAQLDKSGLPSDRFFAERPEGSVSTLKIQRTQQEDSAVYLCASSNGRGDTGELFFGEGSRLTVL.

This clone appeared a single time. The V gene is TRBV9, the J gene TRBJ2-3; D may be TRBD2 (5 bases). The germline V gene has CDR1 SGDLS and CDR2 YYNGEE. This CDR3 has 15 residues. Trimming left V 4 bases short and J 2 bases short, with 14 bases between. This CDR3 is CASSRAPGYTDTQYF. In nucleotides, the CDR3 is TGTGCCAGCAGCCGTGCCCCGGGATACACAGATACGCAGTATTTT.

The rearrangement links TRBV30 to TRBJ1-6; no clear D gene. Deletions cut 4 bases from V and 7 bases from J, with 14 bases between. The CDR3 contains 14 residues. Germline V gene lookup returns CDR1 GTSNPN and CDR2 SVGIG (reference sequence). CDR3 sequence reads: CAWTPGQPNSPLHF. CDR3 DNA: TGTGCCTGGACTCCGGGCCAGCCAAATTCACCCCTCCACTTT.

This CDR3 is CASSPAWDTQYF. CDR3 DNA sequence: TGTGCCAGTAGTCCTGCGTGGGATACGCAGTATTTT. The chain employs TRBV19 and TRBJ2-3; D remains ambiguous. V was pared by 5 bases and J by 6 bases, with 9 bases between. CDR1 is LNHDA, CDR2 SQIVND, per germline (reference sequence). The CDR3 runs to 12 residues.

The CDR3 protein is CASSSPSGRAGETQYF. The CDR3 bases are TGTGCCAGCAGTTCCCCGAGCGGGAGGGCCGGAGAGACCCAGTACTTC. The V call is TRBV6-5, the J call TRBJ2-5; 10 nucleotides agree with TRBD2. This CDR3 has 16 amino acids. CDR1 is MNHEY, CDR2 SVGAGI, per germline. V lost 4 bases, J lost 4 bases, and 9 bases stayed unmatched.

The count of this clone is one. The chain recombines TRBV19 with TRBJ2-2, with 7 positions matching TRBD2. Germline lookup yields CDR1 LNHDA and CDR2 SQIVND (reference sequence). The CDR3 consists of 15 residues. The ends lost 5 bases at V and 4 bases at J; junction bases unmatched: 7. The CDR3 nucleotides are TGTGCCAGTAGTCGGGCTAGCGGAACCACCGGGGAGCTGTTTTTT. Its translation is CASSRASGTTGELFF.

The rearrangement links TRBV6-7 to TRBJ2-7, with TRBD2 identical over 8 bases. TRBV6-7 is an ORF, and what it does is uncertain. With 2 bases clipped from V and 5 bases from J, the junction kept 5 bases outside the gene matches. The CDR3 covers 14 residues. Written as DNA, the CDR3 is TGTGCCAGCAGTTACGGACTAGCAAGCCACGAGCAGTACTTC. It specifies CASSYGLASHEQYF.

Here the CDR3 DNA reads TGTGCCAGCAGCCAACAGGGGTCGGATGAAAAACTGTTTTTT. This sequence encodes CASSQQGSDEKLFF. The V gene is TRBV7-9, the J gene TRBJ1-4; the match to TRBD1 covers 7 bases. The CDR3 extends over 14 amino acids. Trimming cost V 5 bases and J 6 bases; bases outside gene matches: 6. From germline, CDR1 is SEHNR and CDR2 FQNEAQ (reference sequence).

CDR3 loop: CASSFLGGVAGGELFF. The CDR3 DNA follows: TGTGCCAGCAGCTTCCTAGGAGGGGTCGCGGGAGGGGAGCTGTTTTTT. The V gene is TRBV11-3, the J gene TRBJ2-2, with a tentative D call TRBD2 (6 bases). Germline assignment: CDR1 SGHNT and CDR2 YENEEA. Trimming shortened V by 3 bases and J by 8 bases, and 19 bases separated the two germline ends. The CDR3 consists of 16 residues.

The V gene is TRBV25-1, the J gene TRBJ2-1; D tentatively fits TRBD1 or TRBD2 (5 bases each). The CDR3 is 16 residues long. Trimming left V 4 bases short and J 4 bases short, with 17 bases between. Germline V lookup: CDR1 MGHDK, CDR2 SYGVNS. Here the CDR3 DNA reads TGTGCCAGCAGTGGGGCCGGGGCCGCAGATTACAATGAGCAGTTCTTC. Amino acid sequence: CASSGAGAADYNEQFF.

V is TRBV5-1 and J is TRBJ2-1; weak D call: TRBD2 (5 bases). This CDR3 contains 13 residues. Germline V gene lookup returns CDR1 SGHRS and CDR2 YFSETQ. V shed 4 bases and J shed 4 bases, with 9 bases lying between them. CDR3 loop: CASSGGLYNEQFF. The CDR3 bases are TGCGCCAGCAGCGGCGGACTGTACAATGAGCAGTTCTTC.

This chain uses TRBV10-3 with TRBJ1-2; the match to TRBD1 covers 10 bases. V dropped 4 bases and J dropped 6; count of bases not matched to a gene: 2. Germline V gene sequence: CDR1 ENHRY, CDR2 SYGVKD. This CDR3 is 13 amino acids long. The CDR3 here is CAISADRGDGYTF. Written as DNA, the CDR3 is TGTGCCATCAGTGCGGACAGGGGGGATGGCTACACCTTC.

The V and J genes are TRBV9 and TRBJ2-2; 8 bases are shared with TRBD1. This CDR3 region has 15 residues. Trimming at V came to 3 bases and at J to 5 bases, leaving 6 bases not matched to a gene. Germline V CDR1 and CDR2: SGDLS, YYNGEE. The CDR3 DNA reads TGTGCCAGCAGCGACAGGGGGGTCGGAACCGGGGAGCTGTTTTTT. It specifies CASSDRGVGTGELFF.

The V and J genes are TRBV5-4 and TRBJ2-5, with TRBD2 matching 12 bases. The CDR3 consists of 13 residues. Per the germline V gene, CDR1 is SGHNT and CDR2 is YYREEE (reference sequence). After removal of 10 bases from V and 5 bases from J, the junction contained 6 bases not matched to a gene. DNA for the CDR3: TGTGCCCTGAGACTAGCGGGAGTGGAGACCCAGTACTTC. It is translated as CALRLAGVETQYF.

The chain is built from TRBV5-1 and TRBJ2-2, with D perhaps TRBD2 (5 bases). Germline lookup yields CDR1 SGHRS and CDR2 YFSETQ. V dropped 0 bases and J dropped 6 bases, with 9 bases sitting between them. The CDR3 runs 14 residues. In DNA form, the CDR3 reads TGCGCCAGCAGCTTGGGCGGGCCCCCCGGGGAGCTGTTTTTT. This codes for CASSLGGPPGELFF.

This chain connects TRBV11-2 to TRBJ2-5, with 10 bases identical to TRBD1. The CDR3 has 15 amino acids. With 5 bases clipped from V and 5 bases from J, the junction kept 8 bases outside the gene matches. CDR1 and CDR2 from the germline V gene are SGHAT and FQNNGV. The CDR3 reads CASSTGQGVGETQYF. CDR3 in DNA: TGTGCCAGCAGCACAGGACAGGGGGTAGGGGAGACCCAGTACTTC.